This TCR beta chain was observed in a study of CD8+ T cells in alopecia areata. The CDR3 covers 12 residues. Germline V gene sequence: CDR1 LGHNA, CDR2 YSLEER. V lost 1 base to trimming and J lost 7 bases, with 2 bases between them. After isolation, RNA underwent reverse transcription to generate cDNA as the sequencing template. Assay: immunoSEQ multiplex PCR; the TCRdb copy retains only in-frame clones and omits some. This table holds 150,000 to 200,000 clones, approximately 56% found once. Treatment meaning: oral pan-JAK inhibitor, 5-10 mg twice daily. About this clone itself: The sample contains more than one DNA sequence encoding this CDR3.

This clonotype originated in a human donor with alopecia areata. The rearrangement links TRBV4-3 to TRBJ1-6; no clear D. Sequencing used CD4+ T cells sorted from blood, obtained at week 4, from a patient treated with tofacitinib. The CDR3 coding sequence is TGCGCCAGCAGCCAAGGGAATTCACCCCTCCACTTT. As protein: CASSQGNSPLHF.